Sequencing of this T cell receptor (beta chain) was carried out in a study of shared clonotypes between healthy human individuals. Method: immunoSEQ multiplex PCR; TCRdb's copy keeps in-frame clones and lacks some. The sample holds around 2.1 million clones; 93% are singletons and the top ten take approximately 1.7%. Naive CD8 populations comprised CD45RO-negative cells positively selected for CCR7, excluding terminally differentiated effector memory CD45RA+ cells. The TCR was taken from a man between 18 and 35 years old in good health. Some clones in this sample may be carry-over from other donors' samples. Source material: naive CD8+ T cells from PBMCs.

The CDR3 sequence: CASSGGSDTEAFF. The CDR3 nucleotides are TGTGCCAGCAGTGGGGGTTCGGACACTGAAGCTTTCTTT. The rearrangement joins TRBV27 to TRBJ1-1, with a tentative D call TRBD1 (5 bases). This CDR3 has 13 residues. V lost 5 bases and J 3 bases, leaving 10 bases between the germline ends. Germline V gene data show CDR1 as MNHEY and CDR2 as SMNVEV (reference sequence).